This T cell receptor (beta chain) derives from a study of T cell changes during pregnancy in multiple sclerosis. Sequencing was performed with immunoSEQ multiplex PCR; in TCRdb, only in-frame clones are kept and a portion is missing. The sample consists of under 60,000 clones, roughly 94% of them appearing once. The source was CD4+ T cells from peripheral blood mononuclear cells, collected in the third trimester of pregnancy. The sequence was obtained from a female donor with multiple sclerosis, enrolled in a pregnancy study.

The CDR3 DNA reads TGTGCCAGCAGCTTGGGTAAAGGGACACTTCAGCAGTACTTC. Amino acid sequence: CASSLGKGTLQQYF. The chain recombines TRBV5-6 with TRBJ2-7; perhaps TRBD1 as D (6 bases). V shed 0 bases and J shed 8 bases, with 15 bases lying between them. Germline loops: CDR1 SGHDT, CDR2 YYEEEE. This CDR3 has 14 residues.